This T cell receptor (beta chain) is from a study of CXCR4 blockade with PD-1 therapy in pancreatic cancer. These archived tumors were resected from patients never given neoadjuvant therapy beforehand. This CDR3 is 13 amino acids long. The germline V gene encodes CDR1 SQVTM and CDR2 ANQGSEA. V lost 2 bases and J 3 bases, leaving 8 bases between the germline ends. Method: immunoSEQ multiplex PCR; TCRdb's copy keeps in-frame clones and lacks some. There are roughly 15,000 clones in the sample; about 72% occur only once, and around 6.3% lies in the top ten. V usage is TRBV29-1 and J usage is TRBJ2-1, with D uncertain. Material for sequencing was tumor tissue. The sequence was obtained from a human donor with pancreatic ductal adenocarcinoma. The CDR3 nucleotides read TGCAGCGTTGAAAGCCCAATCTACAATGAGCAGTTCTTC. Amino acid sequence: CSVESPIYNEQFF.